A few counts support the clone carrying this TCR beta chain. The entry originates in a study of molecular identifiers for immune sequencing clone quantification. On the study more broadly: Replicates split RNA from about 20,000 or 100,000 naive CD8 cells five ways, and the researchers sequenced four portions.

Via MiXCR, TCRdb re-called the PCR reads, giving one row per CDR3 protein. The sample holds under 600,000 distinct CDR3 sequences, 20% to 25% seen once. The sample was naive CD8+ T cells from blood, with Jurkat cell RNA spiked in. Documented subset: FACS-sorted CD8+CD4-CCR7+CD45RA+ naive T cells. The clonotype was recovered from a human donor in good health. Some libraries in this study had Jurkat cell RNA spiked in.

The CDR3 is CSVEGAKGYTF. The CDR3 DNA reads TGCAGCGTTGAGGGGGCTAAAGGCTACACCTTC. The chain carries TRBV29-1 and TRBJ1-2, with D perhaps TRBD1 (6 bases). The germline V and J ends were trimmed by 3 bases and 8 bases, with 10 bases remaining between them. The CDR3 runs to 11 residues. Germline assignment: CDR1 SQVTM and CDR2 ANQGSEA. The whole variable domain, remainder taken from reference TRBV29-1 and TRBJ1-2, is SAVISQKPSRDICQRGTSLTIQCQVDSQVTMMFWYRQQPGQSLTLIATANQGSEATYESGFVIDKFPISRPNLTFSTLTVSNMSPEDSSIYLCSVEGAKGYTFGSGTRLTVV.